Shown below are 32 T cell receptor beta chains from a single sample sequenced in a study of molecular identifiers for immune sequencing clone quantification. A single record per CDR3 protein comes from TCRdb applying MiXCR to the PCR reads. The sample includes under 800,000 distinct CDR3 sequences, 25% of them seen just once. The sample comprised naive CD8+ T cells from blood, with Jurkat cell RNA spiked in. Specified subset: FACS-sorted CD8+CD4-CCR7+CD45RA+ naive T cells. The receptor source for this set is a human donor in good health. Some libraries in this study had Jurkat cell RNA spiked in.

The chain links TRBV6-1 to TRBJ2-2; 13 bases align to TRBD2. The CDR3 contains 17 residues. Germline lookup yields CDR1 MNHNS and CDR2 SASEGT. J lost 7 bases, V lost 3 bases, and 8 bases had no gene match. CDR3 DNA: TGTGCCAGCAGTGAGCTTACAGGACTAGCGGGGGTCGGGGAGCTGTTTTTT. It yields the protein CASSELTGLAGVGELFF.

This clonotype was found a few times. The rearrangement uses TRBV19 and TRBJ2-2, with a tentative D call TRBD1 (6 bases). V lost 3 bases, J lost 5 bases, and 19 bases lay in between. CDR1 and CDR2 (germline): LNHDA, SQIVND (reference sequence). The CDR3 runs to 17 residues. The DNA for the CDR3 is TGTGCCAGTAGTATGGCGGCAGGGGATCTCCCAACCGGGGAGCTGTTTTTT. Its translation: CASSMAAGDLPTGELFF.

This CDR3 reads CASSKGPWRESNQPQHF. CDR3 DNA sequence: TGTGCCAGCAGCAAAGGCCCTTGGAGGGAAAGCAATCAGCCCCAGCATTTT. The chain employs TRBV21-1 and TRBJ1-5. TRBV21-1 corresponds to a pseudogene. This CDR3 spans 17 amino acids.

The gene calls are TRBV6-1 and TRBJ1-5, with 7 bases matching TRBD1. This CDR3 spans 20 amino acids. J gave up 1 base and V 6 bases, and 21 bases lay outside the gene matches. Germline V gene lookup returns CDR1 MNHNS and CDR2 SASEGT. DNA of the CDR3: TGTGCCAGCAGCCACGTATGGGGGAGGCAGGGGACAGCGAGCAATCAGCCCCAGCATTTT. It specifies CASSHVWGRQGTASNQPQHF.

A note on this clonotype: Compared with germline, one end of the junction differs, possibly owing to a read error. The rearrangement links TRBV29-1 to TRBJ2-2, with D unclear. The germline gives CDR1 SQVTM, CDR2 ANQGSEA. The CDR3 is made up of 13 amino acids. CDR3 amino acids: CGVGSANAGELFF. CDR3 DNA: TGCGGCGTTGGGTCAGCCAACGCCGGGGAGCTGTTTTTT.

DNA for the CDR3: TGTGCCAGCAGTGAACCAGTCTCCTATAATTCACCCCTCCACTTT. This encodes CASSEPVSYNSPLHF. The gene calls are TRBV2 and TRBJ1-6; D not resolved. The CDR3 length is 15 residues. Trimming took 2 bases from V and 0 from J, leaving 5 bases between them. The germline V gene encodes CDR1 SNHLY and CDR2 FYNNEI.

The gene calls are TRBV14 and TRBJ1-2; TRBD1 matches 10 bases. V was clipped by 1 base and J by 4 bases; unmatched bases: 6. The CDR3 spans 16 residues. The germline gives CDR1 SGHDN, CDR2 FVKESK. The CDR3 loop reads CASSQVGTGESYGYTF. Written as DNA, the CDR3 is TGTGCCAGCAGCCAAGTGGGGACAGGGGAAAGCTATGGCTACACCTTC.

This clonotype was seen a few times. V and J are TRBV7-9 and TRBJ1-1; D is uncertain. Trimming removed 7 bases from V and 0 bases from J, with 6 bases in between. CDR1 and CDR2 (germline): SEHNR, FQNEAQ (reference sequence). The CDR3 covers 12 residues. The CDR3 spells CASTILNTEAFF. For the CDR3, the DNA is TGTGCCAGCACCATACTGAACACTGAAGCTTTCTTT.

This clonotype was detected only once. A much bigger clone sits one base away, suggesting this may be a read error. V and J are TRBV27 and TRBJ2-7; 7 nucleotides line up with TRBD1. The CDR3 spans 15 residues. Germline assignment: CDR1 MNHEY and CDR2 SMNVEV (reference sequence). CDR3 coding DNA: TGTGCCAGCAGTTTCAACCGGGACAGCTCCTACGAGCAGTGCTTC. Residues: CASSFNRDSSYEQCF.

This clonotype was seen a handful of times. The CDR3 is CASSSPGTAYNEQFF. As DNA, the CDR3 is TGTGCCAGCAGCTCACCCGGGACAGCTTACAATGAGCAGTTCTTC. The rearrangement joins TRBV7-9 to TRBJ2-1; TRBD1 aligns across 7 bases. The CDR3 extends over 15 amino acids. CDR1 is SEHNR, CDR2 FQNEAQ, per germline (reference sequence). V was pared by 4 bases and J by 4 bases, with 7 bases of the junction left unmatched.

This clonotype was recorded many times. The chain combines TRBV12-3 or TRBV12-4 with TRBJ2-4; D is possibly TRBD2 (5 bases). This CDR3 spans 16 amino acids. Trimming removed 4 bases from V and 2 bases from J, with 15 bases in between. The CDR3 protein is CASSSGFGLSKNIQYF. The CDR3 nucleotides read TGTGCCAGCAGTTCTGGTTTTGGACTCTCCAAAAACATTCAGTACTTC.

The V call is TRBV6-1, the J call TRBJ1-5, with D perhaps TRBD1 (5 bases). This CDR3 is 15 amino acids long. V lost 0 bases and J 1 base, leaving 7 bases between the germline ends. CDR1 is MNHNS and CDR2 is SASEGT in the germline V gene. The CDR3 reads CASSEATVSNQPQHF. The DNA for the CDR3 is TGTGCCAGCAGTGAAGCGACAGTGAGCAATCAGCCCCAGCATTTT.

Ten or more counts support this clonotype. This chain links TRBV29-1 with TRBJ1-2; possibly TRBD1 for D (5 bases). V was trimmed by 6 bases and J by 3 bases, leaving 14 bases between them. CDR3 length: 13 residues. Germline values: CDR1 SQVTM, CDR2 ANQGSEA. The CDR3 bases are TGCAGCGTCCAGGCAGCCAGGGACTATGGCTACACCTTC. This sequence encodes CSVQAARDYGYTF.

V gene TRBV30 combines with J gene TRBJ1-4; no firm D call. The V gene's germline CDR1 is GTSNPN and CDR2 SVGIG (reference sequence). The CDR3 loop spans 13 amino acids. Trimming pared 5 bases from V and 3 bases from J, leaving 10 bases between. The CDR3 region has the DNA TGTGCCTGGGGTACTGGGGCTAATGAAAAACTGTTTTTT. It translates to CAWGTGANEKLFF.

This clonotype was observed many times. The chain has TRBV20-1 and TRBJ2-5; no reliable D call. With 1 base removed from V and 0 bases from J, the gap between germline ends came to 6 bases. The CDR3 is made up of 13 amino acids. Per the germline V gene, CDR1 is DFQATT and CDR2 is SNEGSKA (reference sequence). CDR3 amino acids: CSARGAHQETQYF. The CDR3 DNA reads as TGCAGTGCTAGAGGGGCCCACCAAGAGACCCAGTACTTC.

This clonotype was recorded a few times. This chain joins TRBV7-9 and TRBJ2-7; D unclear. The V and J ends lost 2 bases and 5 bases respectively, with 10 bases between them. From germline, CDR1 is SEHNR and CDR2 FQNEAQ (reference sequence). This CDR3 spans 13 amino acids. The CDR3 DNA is TGTGCCAGCAGCTTATATTACCGGGACGAGCAGTACTTC. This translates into CASSLYYRDEQYF.

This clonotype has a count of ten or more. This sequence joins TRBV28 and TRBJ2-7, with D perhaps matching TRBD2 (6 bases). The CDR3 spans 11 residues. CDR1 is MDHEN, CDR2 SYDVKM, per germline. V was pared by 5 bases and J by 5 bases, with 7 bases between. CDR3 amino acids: CASSPSDEQYF. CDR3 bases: TGTGCCAGCAGTCCTAGCGACGAGCAGTACTTC. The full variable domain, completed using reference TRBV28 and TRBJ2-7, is DVKVTQSSRYLVKRTGEKVFLECVQDMDHENMFWYRQDPGLGLRLIYFSYDVKMKEKGDIPEGYSVSREKKERFSLILESASTNQTSMYLCASSPSDEQYFGPGTRLTVT.

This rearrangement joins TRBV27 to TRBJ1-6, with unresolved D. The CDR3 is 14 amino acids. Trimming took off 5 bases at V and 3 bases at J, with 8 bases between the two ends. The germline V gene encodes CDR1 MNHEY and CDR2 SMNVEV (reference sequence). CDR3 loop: CASSARDYNSPLHF. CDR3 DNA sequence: TGTGCCAGCAGTGCCCGGGACTATAATTCACCCCTCCACTTT.

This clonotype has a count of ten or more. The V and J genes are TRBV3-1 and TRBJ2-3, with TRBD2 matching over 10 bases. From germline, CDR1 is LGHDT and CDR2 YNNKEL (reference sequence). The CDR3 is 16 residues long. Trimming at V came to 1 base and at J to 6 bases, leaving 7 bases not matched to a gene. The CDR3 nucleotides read TGTGCCAGCAGCCAAGGACTAGCGGGTCAACCCGATACGCAGTATTTT. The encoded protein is CASSQGLAGQPDTQYF.

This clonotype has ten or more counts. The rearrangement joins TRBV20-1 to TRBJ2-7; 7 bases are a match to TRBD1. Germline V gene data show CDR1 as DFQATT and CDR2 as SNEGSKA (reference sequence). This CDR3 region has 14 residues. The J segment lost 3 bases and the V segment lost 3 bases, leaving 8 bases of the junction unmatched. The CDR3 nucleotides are TGCAGTGCTAGGGGCCCGGGACAGCACTACGAGCAGTACTTC. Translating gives CSARGPGQHYEQYF.

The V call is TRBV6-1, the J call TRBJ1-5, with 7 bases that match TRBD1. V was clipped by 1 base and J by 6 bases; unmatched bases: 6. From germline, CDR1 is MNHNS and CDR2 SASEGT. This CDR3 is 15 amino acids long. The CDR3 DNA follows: TGTGCCAGCAGTGAAGACAGGGGAGCAACTCAGCCCCAGCATTTT. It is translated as CASSEDRGATQPQHF.

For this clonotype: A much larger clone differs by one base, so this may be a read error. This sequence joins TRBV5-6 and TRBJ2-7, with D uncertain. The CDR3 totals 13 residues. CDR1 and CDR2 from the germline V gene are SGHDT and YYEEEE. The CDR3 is CASSLDVATEQHF. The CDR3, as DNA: TGTGCCAGCAGCTTGGACGTTGCCACCGAGCAGCACTTC.

Here the CDR3 reads CAWSSGTSGSNEQFF. CDR3 bases: TGTGCCTGGAGCTCCGGGACTAGCGGATCCAATGAGCAGTTCTTC. The V call is TRBV30, the J call TRBJ2-1, with TRBD2 identical over 11 bases. The CDR3 runs 15 residues. From germline, CDR1 is GTSNPN and CDR2 SVGIG (reference sequence). Unmatched junction bases numbered 7, after V lost 3 bases and J lost 6 bases.

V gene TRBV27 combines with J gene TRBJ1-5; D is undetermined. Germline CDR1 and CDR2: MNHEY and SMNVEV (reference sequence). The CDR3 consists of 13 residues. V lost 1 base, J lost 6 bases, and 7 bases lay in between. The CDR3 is CASSLFVGQPQHF. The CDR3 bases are TGTGCCAGCAGTTTATTCGTTGGTCAGCCCCAGCATTTT.

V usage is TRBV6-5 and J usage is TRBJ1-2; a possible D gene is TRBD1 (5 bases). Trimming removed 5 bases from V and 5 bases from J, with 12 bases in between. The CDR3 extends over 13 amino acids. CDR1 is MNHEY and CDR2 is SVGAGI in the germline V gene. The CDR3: CASSQGASYGYTF. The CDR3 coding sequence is TGTGCCAGCAGTCAGGGTGCGTCGTATGGCTACACCTTC.

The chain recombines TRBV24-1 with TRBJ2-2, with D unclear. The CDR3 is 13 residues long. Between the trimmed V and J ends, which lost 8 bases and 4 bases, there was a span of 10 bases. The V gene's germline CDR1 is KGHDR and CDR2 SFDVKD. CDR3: CATTQAATGELFF. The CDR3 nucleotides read TGTGCCACCACTCAGGCGGCCACCGGGGAGCTGTTTTTT.

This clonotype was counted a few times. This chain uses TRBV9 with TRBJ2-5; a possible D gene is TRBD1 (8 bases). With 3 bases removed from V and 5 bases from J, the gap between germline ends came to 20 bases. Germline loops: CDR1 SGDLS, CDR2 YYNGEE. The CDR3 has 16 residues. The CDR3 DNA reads TGTGCCAGCAGCGCCCCCAATGACAGGGGAGGGGAGACCCAGTACTTC. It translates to CASSAPNDRGGETQYF.

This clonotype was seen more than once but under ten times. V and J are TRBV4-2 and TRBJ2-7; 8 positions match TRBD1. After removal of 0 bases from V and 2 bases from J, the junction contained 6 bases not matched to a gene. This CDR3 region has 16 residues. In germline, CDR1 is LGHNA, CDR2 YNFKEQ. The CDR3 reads CASSQDSGQGPYEQYF. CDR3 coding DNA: TGTGCCAGCAGCCAAGATTCCGGACAGGGCCCCTACGAGCAGTACTTC.

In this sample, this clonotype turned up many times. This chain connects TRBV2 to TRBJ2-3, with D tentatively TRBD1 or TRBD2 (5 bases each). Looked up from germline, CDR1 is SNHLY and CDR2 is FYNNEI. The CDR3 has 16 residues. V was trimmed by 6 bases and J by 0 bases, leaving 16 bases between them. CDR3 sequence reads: CASREIPGASTDTQYF. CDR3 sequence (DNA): TGTGCCAGCAGAGAGATTCCCGGGGCAAGCACAGATACGCAGTATTTT.

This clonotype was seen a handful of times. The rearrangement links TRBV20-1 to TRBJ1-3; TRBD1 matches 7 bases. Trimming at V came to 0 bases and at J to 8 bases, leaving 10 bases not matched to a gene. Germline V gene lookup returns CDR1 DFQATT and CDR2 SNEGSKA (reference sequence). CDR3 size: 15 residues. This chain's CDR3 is CSARETDRAAYTIYF. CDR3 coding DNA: TGCAGTGCTAGAGAGACAGACAGGGCGGCGTACACCATATATTTT.

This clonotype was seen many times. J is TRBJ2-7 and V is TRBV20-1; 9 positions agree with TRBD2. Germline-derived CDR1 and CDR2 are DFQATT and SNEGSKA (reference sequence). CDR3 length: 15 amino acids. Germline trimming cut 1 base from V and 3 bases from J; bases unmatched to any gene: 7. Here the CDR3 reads CSARVVAGAYYEQYF. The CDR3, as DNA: TGCAGTGCTAGAGTAGTAGCGGGGGCCTACTACGAGCAGTACTTC.

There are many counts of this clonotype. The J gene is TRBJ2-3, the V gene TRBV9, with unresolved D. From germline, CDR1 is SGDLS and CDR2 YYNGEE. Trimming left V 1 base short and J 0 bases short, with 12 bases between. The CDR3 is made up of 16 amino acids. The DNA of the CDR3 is TGTGCCAGCAGCGTATTGGTCTCCACCAGCACAGATACGCAGTATTTT. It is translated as CASSVLVSTSTDTQYF.